These T cell receptor beta chains were read from a single sample in a study of CD8+ T cells in alopecia areata. Sequencing was performed with immunoSEQ multiplex PCR; in TCRdb, only in-frame clones are kept and a portion is missing. The sample holds hundreds of thousands of clones, approximately 65% seen once. The input for sequencing was CD4+ T cells sorted from blood, taken between weeks 44 and 45, from a patient treated with tofacitinib. The receptors stem from a human donor with alopecia areata. The CDR3 runs from the conserved cysteine through the conserved F or W. D genes are given only for firm matches. Expanded clones get a size class; other rows say once, few or many, or leave the size out.

size	D	J	V	CDR3	DNA
-	-	TRBJ2-7	TRBV6-5	CASSSGVRSDEQYF	TGTGCCAGCAGTTCCGGGGTCCGTAGTGACGAGCAGTACTTC
-	TRBD2	TRBJ2-3	TRBV27	CASSFFSGGRDTQYF	TGTGCCAGCAGTTTCTTCAGCGGGGGCCGAGATACGCAGTATTTT
-	-	TRBJ1-5	TRBV29-1	CSTGEGGNQPQHF	TGCAGCACAGGAGAGGGTGGAAATCAGCCCCAGCATTTT
once	-	TRBJ2-2	TRBV20-1	CSASAIGELFF	TGCAGTGCTAGTGCTATAGGGGAGCTGTTTTTT
-	-	TRBJ2-1	TRBV7-8	CASSLRAGRGPYNEQFF	TGTGCCAGCAGCTTAAGGGCCGGACGGGGGCCCTACAATGAGCAGTTCTTC
-	-	TRBJ1-1	TRBV29-1	CSVCLKTRNTEAFF	TGCAGCGTTTGTCTAAAGACCCGGAACACTGAAGCTTTCTTT
once	TRBD1	TRBJ2-5	TRBV18	CASSPPYATGAGETQYF	TGTGCCAGCTCACCACCGTATGCGACAGGGGCTGGGGAGACCCAGTACTTC
many	-	TRBJ2-7	TRBV10-3	CAISENFEGSEQYF	TGTGCCATCAGTGAGAATTTTGAGGGCAGCGAGCAGTACTTC
-	TRBD2	TRBJ2-1	TRBV7-9	CASSTTSGGTTYNEQFF	TGTGCCAGCAGCACAACTAGCGGGGGGACCACCTACAATGAGCAGTTCTTC
-	TRBD2	TRBJ2-1	TRBV7-2	CASSFSLAGGYNEQFF	TGTGCCAGCAGCTTCTCGTTAGCGGGGGGGTACAATGAGCAGTTCTTC
-	TRBD2	TRBJ2-3	TRBV29-1	CSVGSGGNTDTQYF	TGCAGCGTGGGGAGCGGGGGAAACACAGATACGCAGTATTTT
-	TRBD2	TRBJ2-3	TRBV5-6	CASRGSGLAKYTDTQYF	TGTGCCAGCCGTGGCTCAGGACTAGCGAAATACACAGATACGCAGTATTTT
many	-	TRBJ1-1	TRBV11-2	CATLGGYNTEAFF	TGTGCCACGCTGGGAGGGTACAACACTGAAGCTTTCTTT
few	-	TRBJ2-3	TRBV7-3	CASSWGSTDTQYF	TGTGCCAGCAGCTGGGGGAGCACAGATACGCAGTATTTT
-	-	TRBJ2-1	TRBV20-1	CSAFSTEQFF	TGCAGTGCTTTTAGCACTGAGCAGTTCTTC
few	-	TRBJ2-5	TRBV4-3	CASSQAGTQETQYF	TGCGCCAGCAGCCAAGCTGGGACCCAAGAGACCCAGTACTTC
-	-	TRBJ1-5	TRBV18	CASSPGSNQPQHF	TGTGCCAGCTCACCAGGGAGCAATCAGCCCCAGCATTTT
once	-	TRBJ2-5	TRBV5-6	CASTPRGLGETQYF	TGTGCCAGCACCCCGAGGGGACTCGGGGAGACCCAGTACTTC
-	-	TRBJ2-3	TRBV27	CASSFGFRSTDTQYF	TGTGCCAGCAGTTTTGGCTTCCGTAGCACAGATACGCAGTATTTT
few	-	TRBJ2-5	TRBV29-1	CSVVGQQETQYF	TGCAGCGTTGTTGGTCAACAAGAGACCCAGTACTTC
-	-	TRBJ2-7	TRBV29-1	CSVVTATYEQYF	TGCAGCGTTGTTACCGCTACCTACGAGCAGTACTTC
-	TRBD1	TRBJ2-1	TRBV2	CATNPDRLVEFF	TGTGCCACCAACCCGGACAGGTTGGTGGAGTTCTTC
-	-	TRBJ2-1	TRBV10-3	CAISPSFPYNEQFF	TGTGCCATCAGTCCCAGTTTCCCCTACAATGAGCAGTTCTTC
-	-	TRBJ2-1	TRBV30	CAWSSRVQPYNEQFF	TGTGCCTGGAGTTCACGGGTCCAGCCATACAATGAGCAGTTCTTC
-	TRBD1	TRBJ2-7	TRBV4-1	CASSPDRGSRVFYEQYF	TGCGCCAGCAGCCCGGACAGGGGATCAAGAGTTTTCTACGAGCAGTACTTC
-	-	TRBJ1-1	TRBV29-1	CSVVWQANTEAFF	TGCAGCGTTGTGTGGCAGGCGAACACTGAAGCTTTCTTT
-	-	TRBJ1-2	TRBV27	CASAKGPAYTF	TGTGCCAGCGCAAAGGGGCCGGCGTACACCTTC
-	-	TRBJ1-2	TRBV19	CASSEAPTNYGYTF	TGTGCCAGTAGCGAAGCCCCCACAAACTATGGCTACACCTTC
-	TRBD1	TRBJ2-7	TRBV7-2	CASTRDRDRGFPYEQYF	TGTGCCAGCACCCGGGATAGAGACAGGGGATTTCCCTACGAGCAGTACTTC
-	-	TRBJ2-3	TRBV12-5	CASGLQPGTSTDTQYF	TGTGCTAGTGGTCTACAGCCCGGGACTAGCACAGATACGCAGTATTTT
once	-	TRBJ1-1	TRBV30	CALSRVGSTEAFF	TGTGCCCTGTCCAGGGTTGGGTCCACTGAAGCTTTCTTT
-	-	TRBJ1-2	TRBV30	CAWRSQANYGYTF	TGTGCCTGGCGATCTCAAGCTAACTATGGCTACACCTTC
-	-	TRBJ2-7	TRBV25-1	CASSSKLGPHYEQYF	TGTGCCAGCAGTTCTAAACTAGGGCCCCACTACGAGCAGTACTTC
-	-	TRBJ1-3	TRBV29-1	CSVQSSGNTIYF	TGCAGCGTTCAGAGCTCTGGAAACACCATATATTTT
many	-	TRBJ2-3	TRBV4-1	CASSQVNLVATDTQYF	TGCGCCAGCAGCCAAGTTAATTTGGTAGCGACAGATACGCAGTATTTT
-	-	TRBJ1-1	TRBV5-1	CASSLGQKNTEAFF	TGCGCCAGCAGCTTGGGACAGAAAAACACTGAAGCTTTCTTT
-	-	TRBJ1-1	TRBV29-1	CSVENTEAFF	TGCAGCGTTGAGAACACTGAAGCTTTCTTT
-	TRBD2	TRBJ2-1	TRBV10-3	CAISEGLAGEDEQFF	TGTGCCATCAGTGAGGGGCTAGCGGGGGAGGATGAGCAGTTCTTC
-	-	TRBJ1-5	TRBV4-1	CASSQELAQPQHF	TGCGCCAGCAGCCAGGAACTAGCTCAGCCCCAGCATTTT
-	-	TRBJ2-5	TRBV7-2	CASSLVGSVGQETQYF	TGTGCCAGCAGCTTAGTTGGTAGCGTGGGCCAAGAGACCCAGTACTTC
few	TRBD2	TRBJ2-1	TRBV2	CASSGTGGPSFF	TGTGCCAGCAGTGGGACGGGGGGGCCTTCGTTCTTC
-	TRBD2	TRBJ2-3	TRBV10-3	CAISESSGGASDTQYF	TGTGCCATCAGTGAGTCTAGCGGGGGGGCCTCAGATACGCAGTATTTT
-	-	TRBJ2-1	TRBV15	CATSREASSNEQFF	TGTGCCACCAGCAGAGAGGCCTCTAGTAATGAGCAGTTCTTC
-	-	TRBJ1-2	TRBV6-6	CASSPRGENYGYTF	TGTGCCAGCAGCCCCCGCGGGGAGAACTATGGCTACACCTTC
-	-	TRBJ1-1	TRBV5-6	CASTFMGGAKNTEAFF	TGTGCCAGCACCTTTATGGGGGGCGCGAAGAACACTGAAGCTTTCTTT
-	TRBD1	TRBJ2-1	TRBV29-1	CTSERQGYNEQFF	TGCACCTCGGAAAGACAGGGCTACAATGAGCAGTTCTTC
few	TRBD1	TRBJ1-1	TRBV7-8	CASSRTGMNTEAFF	TGTGCCAGCAGCCGGACAGGGATGAACACTGAAGCTTTCTTT
-	-	TRBJ2-7	TRBV25-1	CASSPYVGDASYEQYF	TGTGCCAGCAGTCCATATGTAGGGGACGCTTCCTACGAGCAGTACTTC
-	-	TRBJ1-1	TRBV9	CASSVAVQFNTEAFF	TGTGCCAGCAGCGTAGCTGTCCAGTTTAACACTGAAGCTTTCTTT
-	-	TRBJ1-2	TRBV23-1	CASSPSAPYGYTF	TGCGCCAGCAGTCCCTCCGCACCATATGGCTACACCTTC
-	-	TRBJ2-3	TRBV29-1	CSVEKAPSATQYF	TGCAGCGTTGAAAAGGCCCCCAGTGCTACGCAGTATTTT
-	-	TRBJ1-2	TRBV4-1	CASSQEIALRLGNGYTF	TGCGCCAGCAGCCAAGAAATTGCGTTGAGACTCGGCAATGGCTACACCTTC
few	-	TRBJ1-5	TRBV7-2	CASRWGGNQPQHF	TGTGCCAGCCGGTGGGGGGGCAATCAGCCCCAGCATTTT